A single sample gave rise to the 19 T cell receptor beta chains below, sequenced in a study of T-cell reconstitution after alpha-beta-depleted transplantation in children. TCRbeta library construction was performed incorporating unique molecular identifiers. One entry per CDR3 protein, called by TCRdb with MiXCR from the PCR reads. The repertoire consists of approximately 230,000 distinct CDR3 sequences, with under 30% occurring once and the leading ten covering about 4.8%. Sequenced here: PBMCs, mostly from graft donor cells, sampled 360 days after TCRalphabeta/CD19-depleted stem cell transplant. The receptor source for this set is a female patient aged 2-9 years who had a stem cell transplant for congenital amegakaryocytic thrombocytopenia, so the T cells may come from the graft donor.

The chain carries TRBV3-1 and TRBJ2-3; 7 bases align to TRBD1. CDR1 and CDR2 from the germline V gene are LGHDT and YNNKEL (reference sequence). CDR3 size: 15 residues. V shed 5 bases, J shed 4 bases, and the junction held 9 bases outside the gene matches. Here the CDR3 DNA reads TGTGCCAGCAGCACCCGACTGGGACAGTCAGATACGCAGTATTTT. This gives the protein CASSTRLGQSDTQYF.

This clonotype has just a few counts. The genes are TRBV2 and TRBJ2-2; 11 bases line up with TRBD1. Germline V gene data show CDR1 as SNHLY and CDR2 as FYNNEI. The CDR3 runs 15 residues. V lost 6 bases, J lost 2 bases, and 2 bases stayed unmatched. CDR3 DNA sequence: TGTGCCAGCAGGGACAGGGGGCTTAACACCGGGGAGCTGTTTTTT. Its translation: CASRDRGLNTGELFF.

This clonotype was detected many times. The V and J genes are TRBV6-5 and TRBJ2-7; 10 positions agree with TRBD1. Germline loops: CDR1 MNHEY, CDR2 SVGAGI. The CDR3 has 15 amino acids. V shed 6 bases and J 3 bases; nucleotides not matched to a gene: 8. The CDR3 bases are TGTGCCAGCAGACGATCCGGGACAGGGGTCTACGAGCAGTACTTC. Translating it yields CASRRSGTGVYEQYF.

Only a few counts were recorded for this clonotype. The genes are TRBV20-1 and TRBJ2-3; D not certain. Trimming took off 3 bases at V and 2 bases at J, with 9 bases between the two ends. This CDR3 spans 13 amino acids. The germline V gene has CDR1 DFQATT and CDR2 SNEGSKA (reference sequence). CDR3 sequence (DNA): TGCAGTGCTAGCGAGTCTGCCACAGATACGCAGTATTTT. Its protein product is CSASESATDTQYF.

In nucleotides, the CDR3 is TGTGCCACCAGCATGGACAGGGAGAGGACAGATACGCAGTATTTT. It is translated as CATSMDRERTDTQYF. This chain connects TRBV15 to TRBJ2-3; 8 bases align to TRBD1. V lost 4 bases to trimming and J lost 3 bases; unmatched junction nucleotides: 6. Germline loops: CDR1 LNHNV, CDR2 YYDKDF (reference sequence). The CDR3 spans 15 residues.

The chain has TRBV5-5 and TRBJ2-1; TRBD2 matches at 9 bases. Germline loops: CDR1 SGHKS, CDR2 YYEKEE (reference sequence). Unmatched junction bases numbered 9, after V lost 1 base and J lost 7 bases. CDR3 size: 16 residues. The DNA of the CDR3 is TGTGCCAGCAGCTTGTCACCTAGCGGGATACTGAATGAGCAGTTCTTC. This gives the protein CASSLSPSGILNEQFF.

In DNA form, the CDR3 reads TGTGCCAGCTCCGACCACGCAGAGCGTTACCAAGAGACCCAGTACTTC. Translated: CASSDHAERYQETQYF. The J gene is TRBJ2-5, the V gene TRBV13, with no clear D. In germline, CDR1 is PRHDT, CDR2 FYEKMQ (reference sequence). Between the trimmed V and J ends, which lost 8 bases and 0 bases, there was a span of 19 bases. There are 16 residues in the CDR3.

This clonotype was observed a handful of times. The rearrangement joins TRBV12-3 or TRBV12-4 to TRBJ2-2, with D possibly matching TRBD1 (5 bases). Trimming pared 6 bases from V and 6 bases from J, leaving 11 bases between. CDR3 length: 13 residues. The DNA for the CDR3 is TGTGCCAGCAGCCGACAGCCGCCCGGGGAGCTGTTTTTT. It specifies CASSRQPPGELFF.

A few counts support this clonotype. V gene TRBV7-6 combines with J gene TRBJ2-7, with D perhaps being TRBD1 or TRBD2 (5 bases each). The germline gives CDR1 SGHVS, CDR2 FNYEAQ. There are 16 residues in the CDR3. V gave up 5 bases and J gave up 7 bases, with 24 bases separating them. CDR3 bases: TGTGCCAGCAGCCCAATTGGGGACGCAGGCTTCGGGGAGCAGTACTTC. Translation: CASSPIGDAGFGEQYF.

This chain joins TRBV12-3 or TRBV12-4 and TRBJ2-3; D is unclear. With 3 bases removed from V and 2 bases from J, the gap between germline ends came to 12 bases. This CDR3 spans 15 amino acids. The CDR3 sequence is CASSFWLRFTDTQYF. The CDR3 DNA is TGTGCCAGCAGTTTTTGGCTACGCTTCACAGATACGCAGTATTTT.

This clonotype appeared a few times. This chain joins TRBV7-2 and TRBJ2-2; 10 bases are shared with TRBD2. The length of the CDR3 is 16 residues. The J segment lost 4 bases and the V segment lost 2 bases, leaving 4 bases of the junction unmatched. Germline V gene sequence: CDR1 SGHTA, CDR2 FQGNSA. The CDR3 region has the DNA TGTGCCAGCAGCTTACTAGCGGGAGATAGCACCGGGGAGCTGTTTTTT. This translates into CASSLLAGDSTGELFF.

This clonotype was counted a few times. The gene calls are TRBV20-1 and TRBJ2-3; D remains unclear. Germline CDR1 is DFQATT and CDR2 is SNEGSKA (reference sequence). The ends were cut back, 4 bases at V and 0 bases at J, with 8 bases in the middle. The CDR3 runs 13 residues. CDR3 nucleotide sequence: TGCAGTGCTAACCCGTCTAGCACAGATACGCAGTATTTT. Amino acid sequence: CSANPSSTDTQYF.

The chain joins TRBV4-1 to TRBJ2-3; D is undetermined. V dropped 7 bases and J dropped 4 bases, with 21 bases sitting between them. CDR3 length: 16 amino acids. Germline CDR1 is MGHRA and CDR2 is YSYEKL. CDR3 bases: TGCGCCAGCAATATGGGATTTCCACTCCGGGCAGATACGCAGTATTTT. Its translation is CASNMGFPLRADTQYF.

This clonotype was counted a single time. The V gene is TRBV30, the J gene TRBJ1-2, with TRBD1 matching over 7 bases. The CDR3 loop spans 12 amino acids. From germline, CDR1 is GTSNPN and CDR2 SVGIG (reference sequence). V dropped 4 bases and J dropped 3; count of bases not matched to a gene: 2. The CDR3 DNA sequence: TGTGCCTGGACAGACAGGGACTATGGCTACACCTTC. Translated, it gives CAWTDRDYGYTF.

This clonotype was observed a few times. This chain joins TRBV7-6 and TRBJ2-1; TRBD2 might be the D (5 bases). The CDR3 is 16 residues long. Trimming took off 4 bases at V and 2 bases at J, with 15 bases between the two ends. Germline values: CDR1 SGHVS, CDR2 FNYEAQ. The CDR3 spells CASSSRTLGPYNEQFF. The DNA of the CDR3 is TGTGCCAGCAGCTCTCGGACTCTGGGCCCCTACAATGAGCAGTTCTTC.

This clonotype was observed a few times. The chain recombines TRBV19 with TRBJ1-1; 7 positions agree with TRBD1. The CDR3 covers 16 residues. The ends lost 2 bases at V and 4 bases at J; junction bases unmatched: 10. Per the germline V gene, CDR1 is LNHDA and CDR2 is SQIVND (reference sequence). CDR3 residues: CASSIPNRGPITEAFF. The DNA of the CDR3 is TGTGCCAGTAGTATACCGAACAGGGGTCCAATCACTGAAGCTTTCTTT. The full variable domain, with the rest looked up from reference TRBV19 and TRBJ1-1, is DGGITQSPKYLFRKEGQNVTLSCEQNLNHDAMYWYRQDPGQGLRLIYYSQIVNDFQKGDIAEGYSVSREKKESFPLTVTSAQKNPTAFYLCASSIPNRGPITEAFFGQGTRLTVV.

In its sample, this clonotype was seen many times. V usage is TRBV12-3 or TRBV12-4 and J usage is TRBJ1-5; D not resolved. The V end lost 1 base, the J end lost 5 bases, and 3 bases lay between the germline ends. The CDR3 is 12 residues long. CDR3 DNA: TGTGCCAGCAGTTTAGGGGATCAGCCCCAGCATTTT. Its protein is CASSLGDQPQHF.

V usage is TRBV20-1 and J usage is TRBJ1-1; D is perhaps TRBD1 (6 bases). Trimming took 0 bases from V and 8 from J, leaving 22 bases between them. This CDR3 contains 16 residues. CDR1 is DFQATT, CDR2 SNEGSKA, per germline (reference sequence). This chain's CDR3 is CSARDEGGAVIEEAFF. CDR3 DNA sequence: TGCAGTGCTAGAGATGAGGGGGGCGCGGTGATTGAAGAAGCTTTCTTT.

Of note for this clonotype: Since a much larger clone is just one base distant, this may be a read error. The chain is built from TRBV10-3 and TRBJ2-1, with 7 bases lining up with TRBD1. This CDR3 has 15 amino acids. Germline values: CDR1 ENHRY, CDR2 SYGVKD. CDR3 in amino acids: CAISPLGQDGNEEFF. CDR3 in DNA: TGTGCCATCAGTCCCCTTGGACAGGATGGCAATGAGGAGTTCTTC.